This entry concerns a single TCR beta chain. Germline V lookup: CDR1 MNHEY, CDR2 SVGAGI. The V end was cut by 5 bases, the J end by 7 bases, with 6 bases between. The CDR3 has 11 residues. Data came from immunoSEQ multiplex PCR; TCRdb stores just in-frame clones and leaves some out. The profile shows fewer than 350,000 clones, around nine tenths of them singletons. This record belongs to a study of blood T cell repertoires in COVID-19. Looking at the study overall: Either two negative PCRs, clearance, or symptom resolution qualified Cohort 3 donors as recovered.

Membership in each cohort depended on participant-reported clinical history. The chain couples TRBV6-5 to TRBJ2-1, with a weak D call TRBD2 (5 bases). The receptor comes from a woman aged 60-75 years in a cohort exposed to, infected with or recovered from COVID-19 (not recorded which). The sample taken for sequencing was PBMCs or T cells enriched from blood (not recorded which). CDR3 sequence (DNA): TGTGCCAGCAGTCCGGGGAATGAGCAGTTCTTC. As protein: CASSPGNEQFF.